This T cell receptor (beta chain) originates from a study of PD-1 blockade in classical Hodgkin lymphoma. The wider study: Nivolumab 3 mg/kg was given intravenously every 2 weeks.

Time point indicated: cycle 4 day 1 (C4D1), after around six weeks of nivolumab. Each patient relapsed following autologous stem cell transplantation, and prior brentuximab vedotin exposure differed. Magnetic negative selection was used to purify CD4+ T cells from thawed PBMCs. Study-level results: It was CD4+ TCR diversity, not CD8+, that rose significantly by C4D1.

This clone was counted only a few times. Antigen unknown. Germline assignment: CDR1 SEHNR and CDR2 FQNEAQ (reference sequence). With V trimmed by 5 bases and J by 0 bases, 6 bases remained unmatched. This CDR3 comprises 16 residues. Sequencing was performed with immunoSEQ multiplex PCR; in TCRdb, only in-frame clones are kept and a portion is missing. The sample has tens of thousands of clones, 70% to 80% seen once; the top ten hold about 1.2%. Material: CD4+ T cells from blood, obtained before the fourth cycle of nivolumab. This clonotype originated in a human donor with classical Hodgkin lymphoma. This chain joins TRBV7-9 and TRBJ2-7; the match to TRBD1 covers 11 bases. The CDR3 is CASSPEGQGDSYEQYF. The DNA for the CDR3 is TGTGCCAGCAGCCCAGAGGGACAGGGGGACTCCTACGAGCAGTACTTC. Filled out from reference TRBV7-9 and TRBJ2-7, the complete variable domain reads DTGVSQNPRHKITKRGQNVTFRCDPISEHNRLYWYRQTLGQGPEFLTYFQNEAQLEKSRLLSDRFSAERPKGSFSTLEIQRTEQGDSAMYLCASSPEGQGDSYEQYFGPGTRLTVT.